The rows below give T cell receptor beta chains drawn from one sample of a study of Ad26.COV2.S vaccination and SARS-CoV-2 variants. The assay was immunoSEQ multiplex PCR, and TCRdb's table has in-frame clones only and misses some. The sample contains approximately 400,000 clones, about 91% of which appear only once. The sample consisted of peripheral blood, taken after recovery from COVID-19. The receptors were sampled from a human donor who had recovered from COVID-19. Both conserved end residues are part of each CDR3. Each record gives: clone size, J gene, V gene, D gene, CDR3 protein, CDR3 DNA. D genes are given only for firm matches. Clone sizes are given selectively: once, few, many, or a class where the clone is expanded.

clone size: -; J gene: TRBJ1-6; V gene: TRBV5-6; D gene: -; CDR3 protein: CASSLAGRDVFNSPLHF; CDR3 DNA: TGTGCCAGCAGCTTGGCGGGCAGGGACGTGTTTAATTCACCCCTCCACTTT
clone size: -; J gene: TRBJ2-5; V gene: TRBV12-3/TRBV12-4; D gene: TRBD1; CDR3 protein: CASSRGPETQYF; CDR3 DNA: TGTGCCAGCAGCAGGGGGCCTGAGACCCAGTACTTC
clone size: -; J gene: TRBJ1-3; V gene: TRBV19; D gene: -; CDR3 protein: CASSLGGDSGNTIYF; CDR3 DNA: TGTGCCAGTAGTTTAGGAGGGGACTCTGGAAACACCATATATTTT
clone size: -; J gene: TRBJ1-2; V gene: TRBV5-4; D gene: -; CDR3 protein: CASSLKGSTTYGYTF; CDR3 DNA: TGTGCCAGCAGCTTGAAGGGGAGTACTACCTATGGCTACACCTTC
clone size: few; J gene: TRBJ1-2; V gene: TRBV9; D gene: -; CDR3 protein: CASSVSSYGYTF; CDR3 DNA: TGTGCCAGCAGCGTAAGCTCGTATGGCTACACCTTC
clone size: -; J gene: TRBJ2-5; V gene: TRBV11-2; D gene: -; CDR3 protein: CASSLGDRIVSETQYF; CDR3 DNA: TGTGCCAGCAGCTTAGGAGACAGGATTGTTTCAGAGACCCAGTACTTC
clone size: -; J gene: TRBJ2-3; V gene: TRBV29-1; D gene: -; CDR3 protein: CSVEVLAGRTDTQYF; CDR3 DNA: TGCAGCGTTGAAGTTCTCGCGGGGCGCACAGATACGCAGTATTTT
clone size: once; J gene: TRBJ1-6; V gene: TRBV5-6; D gene: -; CDR3 protein: CASSLAGVSSPLHF; CDR3 DNA: TGTGCCAGCAGCTTGGCAGGGGTCTCTTCACCCCTCCACTTT
clone size: -; J gene: TRBJ1-1; V gene: TRBV12-3/TRBV12-4; D gene: TRBD1; CDR3 protein: CASRDRGGTEAFF; CDR3 DNA: TGTGCCAGCAGGGACAGGGGAGGAACTGAAGCTTTCTTT
clone size: -; J gene: TRBJ2-7; V gene: TRBV27; D gene: -; CDR3 protein: CASSTDVAYEQYF; CDR3 DNA: TGTGCCAGCAGCACGGACGTAGCCTACGAGCAGTACTTC
clone size: -; J gene: TRBJ1-5; V gene: TRBV19; D gene: -; CDR3 protein: CATRTAQGRNQPQHF; CDR3 DNA: TGTGCCACACGCACAGCCCAGGGTCGCAATCAGCCCCAGCATTTT
clone size: -; J gene: TRBJ2-3; V gene: TRBV9; D gene: TRBD1; CDR3 protein: CASSARTGPRTDTQYF; CDR3 DNA: TGTGCCAGCAGCGCCAGGACAGGGCCCCGCACAGATACGCAGTATTTT
clone size: -; J gene: TRBJ1-3; V gene: TRBV4-3; D gene: -; CDR3 protein: CASSQGDTGNTIYF; CDR3 DNA: TGCGCCAGCAGCCAAGGCGATACTGGAAACACCATATATTTT
clone size: -; J gene: TRBJ1-1; V gene: TRBV5-1; D gene: TRBD1; CDR3 protein: CASSPKDRVRMNTEAFF; CDR3 DNA: TGCGCCAGCAGCCCAAAGGACAGGGTCCGTATGAACACTGAAGCTTTCTTT
clone size: -; J gene: TRBJ1-3; V gene: TRBV6-2/TRBV6-3; D gene: -; CDR3 protein: CASSYSTGPGNTIYF; CDR3 DNA: TGTGCCAGCAGTTACTCGACCGGGCCTGGAAACACCATATATTTT
clone size: -; J gene: TRBJ1-2; V gene: TRBV21-1; D gene: -; CDR3 protein: CASSPGGVRNALYGYTF; CDR3 DNA: TGTGCCAGCAGCCCGGGGGGGGTGCGTAATGCTCTCTATGGCTACACCTTC
clone size: -; J gene: TRBJ2-2; V gene: TRBV3-1/TRBV3-2; D gene: -; CDR3 protein: CASSQAGVPTGELFF; CDR3 DNA: TGTGCCAGCAGCCAAGCCGGGGTCCCAACCGGGGAGCTGTTTTTT
clone size: -; J gene: TRBJ2-1; V gene: TRBV7-6; D gene: -; CDR3 protein: CASSLILARSSYNEQFF; CDR3 DNA: TGTGCCAGCAGCTTAATTTTAGCAAGGAGCTCCTACAATGAGCAGTTCTTC